The 24 T cell receptor beta chains below come from one sample, sequenced in a study of T cells in Graves' hyperthyroidism and ophthalmopathy. Amplified TCR beta CDR3 regions came from RNA transcripts. The HTBI primer set served for first-round RT-PCR of the TCR CDR3. TCRdb called the multiplex PCR reads again in MiXCR, with one record for every CDR3 protein. The sample shows roughly 800,000 distinct CDR3 sequences, around 39% of them seen only once. The sample was blood. The origin of the receptors is a man aged 18-30 years with Graves' hyperthyroidism.

This clonotype was observed many times. J is TRBJ1-1 and V is TRBV19; the D is unclear. CDR1 and CDR2 (germline): LNHDA, SQIVND (reference sequence). V gave up 3 bases and J gave up 0 bases, with 11 bases separating them. CDR3 size: 15 residues. The CDR3 DNA sequence: TGTGCCAGTAGTATGAGGCGACATCTGAACACTGAAGCTTTCTTT. Translation: CASSMRRHLNTEAFF. The whole variable domain, remainder taken from reference TRBV19 and TRBJ1-1, is DGGITQSPKYLFRKEGQNVTLSCEQNLNHDAMYWYRQDPGQGLRLIYYSQIVNDFQKGDIAEGYSVSREKKESFPLTVTSAQKNPTAFYLCASSMRRHLNTEAFFGQGTRLTVV.

V is TRBV12-3 or TRBV12-4 and J is TRBJ2-5; a weak D match, TRBD2 (6 bases). V was clipped by 4 bases and J by 2 bases, with 20 bases between them. CDR3 length: 17 residues. CDR3 nucleotides: TGTGCCAGCAGTTACACTCTGCGGGGAAATCCACAAGAGACCCAGTACTTC. Protein product: CASSYTLRGNPQETQYF.

The chain recombines TRBV9 with TRBJ2-2; tentatively, D is TRBD2 (6 bases). Germline V lookup: CDR1 SGDLS, CDR2 YYNGEE. The CDR3 runs to 17 residues. V was clipped by 4 bases and J by 5 bases, with 21 bases between them. The chain's CDR3 is CASSQGGAMATTGELFF. CDR3 bases: TGTGCCAGCAGCCAAGGCGGGGCTATGGCGACGACCGGGGAGCTGTTTTTT.

The V call is TRBV29-1, the J call TRBJ1-2, with 10 nucleotides matching TRBD1. The trim removed 7 bases at V and 7 bases at J, leaving 9 bases unmatched. The CDR3 extends over 13 amino acids. Germline CDR1 SQVTM, CDR2 ANQGSEA. CDR3 in DNA: TGCAGCGGTCGTGGACAGGGGGTATCTGGCTACACCTTC. Its translation is CSGRGQGVSGYTF.

In its sample, this clonotype was seen many times. The rearrangement joins TRBV29-1 to TRBJ1-1, with D possibly matching TRBD1 (6 bases). Trimming stripped 8 bases from V and 0 bases from J, with 22 bases between. This CDR3 spans 16 amino acids. The germline gives CDR1 SQVTM, CDR2 ANQGSEA. CDR3 loop: CSTWDKGTTLNTEAFF. As DNA, the CDR3 is TGCAGCACCTGGGACAAAGGAACAACCTTGAACACTGAAGCTTTCTTT.

This clonotype was counted many times. Here the CDR3 reads CASSSQGQGSNQPQHF. The CDR3 DNA sequence: TGTGCCAGTAGTTCACAGGGACAGGGAAGCAATCAGCCCCAGCATTTT. V is TRBV19 and J is TRBJ1-5; 9 positions agree with TRBD1. V dropped 5 bases and J dropped 1; count of bases not matched to a gene: 6. The germline gives CDR1 LNHDA, CDR2 SQIVND (reference sequence). The CDR3 extends over 16 amino acids.

As regards this clonotype: The CDR3 end shows no conserved phenylalanine or tryptophan, and so a read error is likely. The rearrangement joins TRBV12-3 or TRBV12-4 to TRBJ1-5; no reliable D call. This CDR3 has 14 residues. The V end lost 5 bases, the J end lost 8 bases, and 16 bases lay between the germline ends. Written as DNA, the CDR3 is TGTGCCAGCAGTCCCGAGTACCCGATAGAGCCCCAGCATCTT. It is translated as CASSPEYPIEPQHL.

The J gene is TRBJ1-1, the V gene TRBV7-9; the D is unclear. TRBJ2-1 matches the DNA end more closely, so the J call is doubtful. The germline gives CDR1 SEHNR, CDR2 FQNEAQ (reference sequence). CDR3 size: 13 residues. The CDR3 DNA sequence: TGTGCCAGCAGCTTAGAGGGCAGCTGGGAGCAGTTCTTC. It specifies CASSLEGSWEQFF.

This clonotype was seen a handful of times. The junction differs from germline at one of its ends, possibly a read error. The chain couples TRBV10-3 to TRBJ1-6; D is uncertain. This CDR3 contains 14 residues. Germline-derived CDR1 and CDR2 are ENHRY and SYGVKD. The CDR3 here is CASSVSVGNSPLHF. The CDR3 DNA sequence: TGTGCCAGCAGTGTCTCGGTCGGTAATTCACCCCTCCACTTT.

V gene TRBV29-1 combines with J gene TRBJ2-3; D is perhaps TRBD1 (5 bases). Per germline, CDR1 SQVTM and CDR2 ANQGSEA. The CDR3 covers 13 residues. The V gene lost 0 bases and the J gene lost 4 bases, with 8 bases spanning the gap. CDR3 loop: CSVEDRVADTQYF. CDR3 bases: TGCAGCGTTGAAGACAGGGTGGCAGATACGCAGTATTTT.

The chain employs TRBV15 and TRBJ1-1; maybe TRBD1 (6 bases). The CDR3 runs 14 residues. The germline V gene has CDR1 LNHNV and CDR2 YYDKDF (reference sequence). V lost 8 bases, J lost 4 bases, and 17 bases lay in between. The CDR3 nucleotides are TGTGCCACCGGAAGGGACACAAGGGGCACTGAAGCTTTCTTT. Protein sequence: CATGRDTRGTEAFF.

The chain carries TRBV13 and TRBJ2-5; D is possibly TRBD2 (6 bases). Germline CDR1 PRHDT, CDR2 FYEKMQ (reference sequence). Trimming took 0 bases from V and 7 from J, leaving 15 bases between them. The CDR3 totals 15 residues. The CDR3 DNA follows: TGTGCCAGCAGCTTAGGGCGGCCCAACGGGGGGACCCAGTACTTC. This translates into CASSLGRPNGGTQYF.

The chain recombines TRBV10-2 with TRBJ1-1; 8 bases are shared with TRBD1. The V gene's germline CDR1 is WSHSY and CDR2 SAAADI. After removal of 8 bases from V and 5 bases from J, the junction contained 7 bases not matched to a gene. This CDR3 has 13 residues. CDR3 in DNA: TGCGCCAGCTCCGCGGACAGGGAAACTGAAGCTTTCTTT. Translated: CASSADRETEAFF.

The chain has TRBV4-1 and TRBJ1-1, with D maybe TRBD1 (6 bases). With 0 bases removed from V and 3 bases from J, the gap between germline ends came to 14 bases. Germline V gene data show CDR1 as MGHRA and CDR2 as YSYEKL. The CDR3 contains 16 residues. CDR3: CASSQEGNRADTEAFF. The CDR3 bases are TGCGCCAGCAGCCAAGAAGGGAACAGGGCGGACACTGAAGCTTTCTTT.

This chain connects TRBV2 to TRBJ1-6; D gene uncertain. The V gene lost 4 bases and the J gene lost 7 bases, with 11 bases spanning the gap. CDR1 SNHLY and CDR2 FYNNEI come from the germline V gene. The CDR3 sequence is 14 residues long. The CDR3 DNA is TGTGCCAGCAGTGGTCCGGGTGTGAATTCACCCCTCCACTTT. Translating it yields CASSGPGVNSPLHF.

Note on this clonotype: Being one base from a much bigger clone, this may be a read error. The chain couples TRBV11-2 to TRBJ2-5; possible D gene TRBD1, 6 bases. This CDR3 comprises 15 residues. Trimming cost V 4 bases and J 7 bases, with 19 bases left between them. In germline, CDR1 is SGHAT, CDR2 FQNNGV. CDR3 sequence: CASSSLQGGGGTQYF. Here the CDR3 DNA reads TGTGCCAGCAGCTCCCTACAGGGTGGCGGAGGGACCCAGTACTTC.

As to this clonotype: The junction differs from germline at one of its ends, possibly a read error. The rearrangement links TRBV7-9 to TRBJ2-7; the D is unclear. There are 11 residues in the CDR3. Germline CDR1 is SEHNR and CDR2 is FQNEAQ (reference sequence). The chain's CDR3 is CVSSQFLEQYF. CDR3 DNA sequence: TGTGTCAGCAGCCAATTTCTCGAGCAGTACTTC.

This clonotype has just a few counts. The chain has TRBV7-9 and TRBJ2-5, with D perhaps assigned TRBD1 or TRBD2 (5 bases each). Germline CDR1 is SEHNR and CDR2 is FQNEAQ (reference sequence). The CDR3 loop spans 14 amino acids. V gave up 2 bases and J gave up 2 bases, with 9 bases separating them. CDR3 bases: TGTGCCAGCAGCTTAAGGGGACGACAAGAGACCCAGTACTTC. Protein: CASSLRGRQETQYF.

This clonotype was seen only a few times. The V call is TRBV9, the J call TRBJ1-1; the D gene is possibly TRBD1 (5 bases). The CDR3 sequence is 13 residues long. Germline values: CDR1 SGDLS, CDR2 YYNGEE. With 4 bases removed from V and 6 bases from J, the gap between germline ends came to 13 bases. CDR3 residues: CASSQVRDAEAFF. CDR3 nucleotides: TGTGCCAGCAGCCAAGTCAGGGACGCTGAAGCTTTCTTT.

A word on this clonotype: The junction does not match germline at one end; this may be a read error. The chain joins TRBV14 to TRBJ2-5; D remains unclear. Germline V gene lookup returns CDR1 SGHDN and CDR2 FVKESK. This CDR3 comprises 14 residues. CDR3 amino acids: CASSHNSYQETRYF. The CDR3 DNA is TGTGCCAGCAGCCATAACAGCTACCAAGAGACCCGGTACTTC.

Many counts were recorded for this clonotype. This sequence joins TRBV7-9 and TRBJ2-5; either TRBD1 or TRBD2 may supply D (5 bases each). The ends were cut back, 5 bases at V and 5 bases at J, with 9 bases in the middle. CDR3 size: 12 residues. Per germline, CDR1 SEHNR and CDR2 FQNEAQ (reference sequence). The CDR3 nucleotides are TGTGCCAGCAGCCTGGGGGTGGAGACCCAGTACTTC. Amino acid sequence: CASSLGVETQYF.

The rearrangement uses TRBV15 and TRBJ1-5, with 7 bases that match TRBD1. The CDR3 extends over 15 amino acids. Germline CDR1 and CDR2: LNHNV and YYDKDF (reference sequence). Trimming at V came to 0 bases and at J to 7 bases, leaving 6 bases not matched to a gene. DNA of the CDR3: TGTGCCACCAGCAGAGATGAGGGGGCCGGGCAGCCCCAGCATTTT. Its protein product is CATSRDEGAGQPQHF. The entire variable domain, with the rest obtained from reference TRBV15 and TRBJ1-5, is as follows: DAMVIQNPRYQVTQFGKPVTLSCSQTLNHNVMYWYQQKSSQAPKLLFHYYDKDFNNEADTPDNFQSRRPNTSFCFLDIRSPGLGDTAMYLCATSRDEGAGQPQHFGDGTRLSIL.

This clonotype has at least ten counts. The V call is TRBV29-1, the J call TRBJ1-1; D unresolved. V shed 0 bases and J shed 1 base, with 6 bases lying between them. CDR3 length: 13 residues. CDR1 is SQVTM, CDR2 ANQGSEA, per germline. CDR3 sequence reads: CSVEDSKNTEAFF. In nucleotides, the CDR3 is TGCAGCGTTGAAGATTCCAAGAACACTGAAGCTTTCTTT. The variable domain in full, with the rest retrieved from reference TRBV29-1 and TRBJ1-1, is SAVISQKPSRDICQRGTSLTIQCQVDSQVTMMFWYRQQPGQSLTLIATANQGSEATYESGFVIDKFPISRPNLTFSTLTVSNMSPEDSSIYLCSVEDSKNTEAFFGQGTRLTVV.

This clonotype was recorded many times. This chain uses TRBV10-3 with TRBJ1-2; unclear D gene. The CDR3 has 13 amino acids. Germline V CDR1 and CDR2: ENHRY, SYGVKD. The germline V and J ends were trimmed by 10 bases and 3 bases, with 15 bases remaining between them. CDR3 in DNA: TGTGCCACCACGGTAGGGATCGACTATGGCTACACCTTC. Protein product: CATTVGIDYGYTF.